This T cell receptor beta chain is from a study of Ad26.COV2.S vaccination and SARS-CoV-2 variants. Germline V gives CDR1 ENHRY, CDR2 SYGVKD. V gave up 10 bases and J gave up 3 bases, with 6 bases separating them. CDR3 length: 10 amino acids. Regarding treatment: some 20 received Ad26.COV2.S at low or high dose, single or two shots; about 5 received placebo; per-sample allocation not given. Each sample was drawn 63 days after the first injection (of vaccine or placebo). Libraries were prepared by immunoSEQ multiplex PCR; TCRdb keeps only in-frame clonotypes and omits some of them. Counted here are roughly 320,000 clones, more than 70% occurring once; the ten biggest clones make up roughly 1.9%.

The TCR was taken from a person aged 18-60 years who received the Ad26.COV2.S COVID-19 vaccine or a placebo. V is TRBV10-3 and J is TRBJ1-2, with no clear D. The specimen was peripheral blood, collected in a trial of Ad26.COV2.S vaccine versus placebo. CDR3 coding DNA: TGTGCCACCGGAGACTATGGCTACACCTTC. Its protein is CATGDYGYTF.